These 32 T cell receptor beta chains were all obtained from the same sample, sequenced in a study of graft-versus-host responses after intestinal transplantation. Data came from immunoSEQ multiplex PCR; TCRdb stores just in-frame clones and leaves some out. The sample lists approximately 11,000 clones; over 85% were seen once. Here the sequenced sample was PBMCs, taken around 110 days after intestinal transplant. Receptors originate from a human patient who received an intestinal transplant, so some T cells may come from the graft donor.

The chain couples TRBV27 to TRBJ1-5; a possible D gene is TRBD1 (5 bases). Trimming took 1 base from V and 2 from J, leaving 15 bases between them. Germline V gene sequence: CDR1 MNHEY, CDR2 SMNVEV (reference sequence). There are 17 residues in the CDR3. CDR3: CASSLLGPGEGNQPQHF. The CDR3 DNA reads TGTGCCAGCAGTTTATTGGGACCGGGAGAAGGCAATCAGCCCCAGCATTTT.

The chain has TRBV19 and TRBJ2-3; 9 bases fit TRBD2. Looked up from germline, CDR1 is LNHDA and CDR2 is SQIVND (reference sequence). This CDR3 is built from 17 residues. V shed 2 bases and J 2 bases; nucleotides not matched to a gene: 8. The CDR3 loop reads CASSIRESGRFTDTQYF. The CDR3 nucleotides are TGTGCCAGTAGTATACGGGAAAGCGGGAGGTTCACAGATACGCAGTATTTT.

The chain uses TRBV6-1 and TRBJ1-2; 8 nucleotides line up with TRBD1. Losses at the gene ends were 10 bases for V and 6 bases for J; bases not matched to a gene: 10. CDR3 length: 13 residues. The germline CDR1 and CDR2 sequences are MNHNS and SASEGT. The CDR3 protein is CAIKGTGGDGYTF. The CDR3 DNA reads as TGTGCCATAAAAGGGACAGGAGGGGATGGCTACACCTTC.

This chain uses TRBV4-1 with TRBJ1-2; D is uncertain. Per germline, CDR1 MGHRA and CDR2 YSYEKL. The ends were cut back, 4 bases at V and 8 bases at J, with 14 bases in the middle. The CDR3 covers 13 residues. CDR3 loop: CASSPFTREGYTF. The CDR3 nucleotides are TGCGCCAGCAGCCCGTTTACACGGGAAGGCTACACCTTC.

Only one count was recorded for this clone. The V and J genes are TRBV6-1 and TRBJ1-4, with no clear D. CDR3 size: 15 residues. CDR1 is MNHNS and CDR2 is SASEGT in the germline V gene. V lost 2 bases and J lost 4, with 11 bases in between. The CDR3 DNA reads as TGTGCCAGCAGTGAAACCCGCGGATTTAATGAAAAACTGTTTTTT. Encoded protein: CASSETRGFNEKLFF.

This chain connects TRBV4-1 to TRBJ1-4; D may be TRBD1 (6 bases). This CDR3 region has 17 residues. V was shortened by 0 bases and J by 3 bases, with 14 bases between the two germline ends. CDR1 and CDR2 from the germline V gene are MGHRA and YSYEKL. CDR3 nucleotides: TGCGCCAGCAGCCAAGAGACAGGTTCTTTGGCTAATGAAAAACTGTTTTTT. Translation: CASSQETGSLANEKLFF.

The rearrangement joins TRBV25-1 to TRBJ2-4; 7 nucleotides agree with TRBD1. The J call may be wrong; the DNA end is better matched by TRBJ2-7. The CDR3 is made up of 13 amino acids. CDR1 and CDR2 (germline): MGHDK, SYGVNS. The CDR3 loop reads CASSDRELDEQYF. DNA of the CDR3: TGTGCCAGCAGCGACAGGGAGTTGGACGAGCAGTACTTC.

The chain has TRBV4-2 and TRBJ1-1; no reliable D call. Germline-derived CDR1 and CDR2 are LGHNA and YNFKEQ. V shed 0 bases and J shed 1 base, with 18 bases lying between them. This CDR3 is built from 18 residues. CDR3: CASSQEVAARTGNTEAFF. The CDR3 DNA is TGTGCCAGCAGCCAAGAAGTGGCAGCCCGGACGGGGAACACTGAAGCTTTCTTT.

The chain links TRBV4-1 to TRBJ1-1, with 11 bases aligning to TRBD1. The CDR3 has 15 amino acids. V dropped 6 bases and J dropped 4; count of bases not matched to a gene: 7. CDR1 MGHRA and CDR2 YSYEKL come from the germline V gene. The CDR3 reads CASSVSGTGGTEAFF. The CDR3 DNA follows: TGCGCCAGCAGTGTATCCGGGACAGGGGGCACTGAAGCTTTCTTT.

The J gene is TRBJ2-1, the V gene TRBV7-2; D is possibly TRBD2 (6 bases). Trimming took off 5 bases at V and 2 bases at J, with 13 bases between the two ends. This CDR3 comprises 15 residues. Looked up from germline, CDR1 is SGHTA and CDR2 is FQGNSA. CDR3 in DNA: TGTGCCAGCAGCCGACTAGTTCGCGCCTACAATGAGCAGTTCTTC. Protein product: CASSRLVRAYNEQFF.

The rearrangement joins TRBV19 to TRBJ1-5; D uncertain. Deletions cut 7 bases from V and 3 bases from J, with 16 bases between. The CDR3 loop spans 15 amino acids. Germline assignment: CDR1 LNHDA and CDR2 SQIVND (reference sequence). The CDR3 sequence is CASTGIGRFNQPQHF. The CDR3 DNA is TGTGCCAGTACGGGAATAGGGCGGTTCAATCAGCCCCAGCATTTT. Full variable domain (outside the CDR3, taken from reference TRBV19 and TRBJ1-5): DGGITQSPKYLFRKEGQNVTLSCEQNLNHDAMYWYRQDPGQGLRLIYYSQIVNDFQKGDIAEGYSVSREKKESFPLTVTSAQKNPTAFYLCASTGIGRFNQPQHFGDGTRLSIL.

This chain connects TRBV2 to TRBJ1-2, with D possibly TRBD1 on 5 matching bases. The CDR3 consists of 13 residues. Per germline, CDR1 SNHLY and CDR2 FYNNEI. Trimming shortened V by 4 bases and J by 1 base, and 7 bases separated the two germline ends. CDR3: CASSGDLNYGYTF. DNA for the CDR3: TGTGCCAGCAGTGGGGACCTTAACTATGGCTACACCTTC.

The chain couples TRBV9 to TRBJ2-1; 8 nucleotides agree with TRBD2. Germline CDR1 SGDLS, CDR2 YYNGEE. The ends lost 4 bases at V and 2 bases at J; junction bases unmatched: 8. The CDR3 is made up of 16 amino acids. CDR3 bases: TGTGCCAGCAGCAAGGCGGCGGGAGGTCCCTACAATGAGCAGTTCTTC. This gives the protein CASSKAAGGPYNEQFF.

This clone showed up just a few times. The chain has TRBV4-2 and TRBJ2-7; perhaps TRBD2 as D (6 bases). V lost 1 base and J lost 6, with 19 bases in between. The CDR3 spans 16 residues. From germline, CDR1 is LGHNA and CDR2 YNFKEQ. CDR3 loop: CASSQGGDSSAREQYF. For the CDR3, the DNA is TGTGCCAGCAGCCAAGGGGGGGACTCCTCGGCCCGCGAGCAGTACTTC.

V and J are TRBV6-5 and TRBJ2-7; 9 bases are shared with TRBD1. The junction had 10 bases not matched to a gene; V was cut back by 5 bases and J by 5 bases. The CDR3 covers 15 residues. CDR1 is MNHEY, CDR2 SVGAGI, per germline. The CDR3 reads CASSPGTGIQDEQYF. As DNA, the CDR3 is TGTGCCAGCAGTCCCGGGACAGGGATTCAGGACGAGCAGTACTTC.

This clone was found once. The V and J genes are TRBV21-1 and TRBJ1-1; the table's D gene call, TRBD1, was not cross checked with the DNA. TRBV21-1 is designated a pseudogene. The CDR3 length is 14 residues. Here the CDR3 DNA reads TGTGCCAGCAGGGTACACACAATTCGCACTGAAGCTTTCTTT. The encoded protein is CASRVHTIRTEAFF.

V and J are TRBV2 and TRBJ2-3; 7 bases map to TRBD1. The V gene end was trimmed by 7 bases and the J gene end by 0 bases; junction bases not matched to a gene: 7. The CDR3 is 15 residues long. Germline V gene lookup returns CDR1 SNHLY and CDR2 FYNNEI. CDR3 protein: CASKVKGASTDTQYF. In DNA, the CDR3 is TGTGCCAGCAAGGTGAAGGGGGCGAGCACAGATACGCAGTATTTT.

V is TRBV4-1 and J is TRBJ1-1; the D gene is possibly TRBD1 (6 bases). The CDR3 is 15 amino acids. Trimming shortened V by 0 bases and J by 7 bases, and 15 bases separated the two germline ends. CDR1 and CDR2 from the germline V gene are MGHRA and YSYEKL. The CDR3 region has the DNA TGCGCCAGCAGCCAAGAAGGGAAGGGGGGGGTTGAAGCTTTCTTT. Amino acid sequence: CASSQEGKGGVEAFF.

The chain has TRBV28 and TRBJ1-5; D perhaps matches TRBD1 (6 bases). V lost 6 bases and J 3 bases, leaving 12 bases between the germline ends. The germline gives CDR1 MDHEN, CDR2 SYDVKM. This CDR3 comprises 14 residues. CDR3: CASSGGHPNQPQHF. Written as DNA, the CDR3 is TGTGCCAGCAGCGGGGGACATCCCAATCAGCCCCAGCATTTT.

The CDR3: CASSILAGGTYEQYF. The CDR3 bases are TGTGCCAGCAGCATACTAGCGGGAGGGACCTACGAGCAGTACTTC. The chain links TRBV28 to TRBJ2-7; 13 bases fit TRBD2. Trimming took 6 bases from V and 2 from J; bases not matched to a gene: 4. This CDR3 spans 15 amino acids. Germline CDR1 reads MDHEN; CDR2 reads SYDVKM. Variable domain in full (rest from reference TRBV28 and TRBJ2-7): DVKVTQSSRYLVKRTGEKVFLECVQDMDHENMFWYRQDPGLGLRLIYFSYDVKMKEKGDIPEGYSVSREKKERFSLILESASTNQTSMYLCASSILAGGTYEQYFGPGTRLTVT.

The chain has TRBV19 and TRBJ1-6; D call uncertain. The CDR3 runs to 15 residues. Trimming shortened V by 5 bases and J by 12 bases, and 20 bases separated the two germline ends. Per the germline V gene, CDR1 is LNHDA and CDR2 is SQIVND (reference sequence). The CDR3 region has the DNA TGTGCCAGTAGTCCCATAAAGGACCTCGGGGAACCCCTCCACTTT. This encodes CASSPIKDLGEPLHF.

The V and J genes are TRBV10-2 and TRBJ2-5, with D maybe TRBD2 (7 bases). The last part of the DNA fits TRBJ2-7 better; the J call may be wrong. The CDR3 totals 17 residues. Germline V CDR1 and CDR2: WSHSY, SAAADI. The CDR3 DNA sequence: TGCGCCAGCAGTCTTGCGGGGGCGATGCGGGAGAGCTACGAGCAGTACTTC. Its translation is CASSLAGAMRESYEQYF.

CDR3 coding DNA: TGTGCCAGCAGTTACTCGGGCTTCGGCACTGAAGCTTTCTTT. Its protein is CASSYSGFGTEAFF. The chain employs TRBV6-5 and TRBJ1-1; the D is unclear. The CDR3 is 14 residues long. CDR1 is MNHEY and CDR2 is SVGAGI in the germline V gene. The V and J ends lost 0 bases and 4 bases respectively, with 9 bases between them.

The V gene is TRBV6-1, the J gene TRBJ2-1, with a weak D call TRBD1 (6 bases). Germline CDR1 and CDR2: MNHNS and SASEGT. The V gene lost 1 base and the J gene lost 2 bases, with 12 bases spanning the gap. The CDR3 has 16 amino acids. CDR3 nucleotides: TGTGCCAGCAGTGAAGACACAGGGTTCCCCTACAATGAGCAGTTCTTC. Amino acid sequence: CASSEDTGFPYNEQFF.

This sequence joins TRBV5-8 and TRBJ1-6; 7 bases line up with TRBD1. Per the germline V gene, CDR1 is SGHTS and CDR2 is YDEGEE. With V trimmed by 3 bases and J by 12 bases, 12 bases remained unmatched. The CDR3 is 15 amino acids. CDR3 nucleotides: TGTGCCAGCAGCTGGGGACAGTCTTGGACTAGACCCCTCCACTTT. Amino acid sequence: CASSWGQSWTRPLHF.

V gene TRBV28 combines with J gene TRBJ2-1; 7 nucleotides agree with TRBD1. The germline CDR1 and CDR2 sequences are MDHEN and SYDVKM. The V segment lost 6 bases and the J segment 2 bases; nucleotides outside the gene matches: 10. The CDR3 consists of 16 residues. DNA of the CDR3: TGTGCCAGCAGACGGAGACAGGGTACCCCCTACAATGAGCAGTTCTTC. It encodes CASRRRQGTPYNEQFF.

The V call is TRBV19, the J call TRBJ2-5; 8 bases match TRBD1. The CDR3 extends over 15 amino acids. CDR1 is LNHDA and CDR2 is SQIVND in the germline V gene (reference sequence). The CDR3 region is CATRQIAGGGETQYF. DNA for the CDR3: TGTGCTACCAGACAGATCGCAGGGGGCGGGGAGACCCAGTACTTC. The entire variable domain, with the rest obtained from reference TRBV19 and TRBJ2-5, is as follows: DGGITQSPKYLFRKEGQNVTLSCEQNLNHDAMYWYRQDPGQGLRLIYYSQIVNDFQKGDIAEGYSVSREKKESFPLTVTSAQKNPTAFYLCATRQIAGGGETQYFGPGTRLLVL.

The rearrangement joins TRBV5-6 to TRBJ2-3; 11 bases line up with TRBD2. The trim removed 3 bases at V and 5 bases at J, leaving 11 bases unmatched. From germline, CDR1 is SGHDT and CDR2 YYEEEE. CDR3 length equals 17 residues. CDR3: CASSSFSGRAWVDTQYF. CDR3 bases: TGTGCCAGCAGCTCATTTAGCGGGAGGGCCTGGGTAGATACGCAGTATTTT.

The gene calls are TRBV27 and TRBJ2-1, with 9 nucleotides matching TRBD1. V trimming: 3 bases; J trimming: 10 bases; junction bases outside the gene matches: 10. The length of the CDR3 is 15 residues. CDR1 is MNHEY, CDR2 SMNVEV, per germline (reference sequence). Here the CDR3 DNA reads TGTGCCAGCAGTTTTCGCCGGGACAGGGTTTGGGAGCAGTTCTTC. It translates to CASSFRRDRVWEQFF.

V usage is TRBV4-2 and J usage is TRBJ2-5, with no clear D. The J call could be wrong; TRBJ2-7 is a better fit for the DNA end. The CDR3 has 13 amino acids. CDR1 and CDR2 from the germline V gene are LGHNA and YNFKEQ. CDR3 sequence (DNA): TGTGCCAGCAGCCGTCCCGGCGGAGACGAGCAGTACTTC. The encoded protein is CASSRPGGDEQYF.

The DNA for the CDR3 is TGTGCCAGCAGCTTAGCGGCCGGGACACTTCACCGATACCACGAGCAGTACTTC. It translates to CASSLAAGTLHRYHEQYF. The V call is TRBV7-6, the J call TRBJ2-5; TRBD1 might be the D (6 bases). The J call is in doubt because the DNA end fits TRBJ2-7 better. The CDR3 totals 18 residues. Germline-derived CDR1 and CDR2 are SGHVS and FNYEAQ.

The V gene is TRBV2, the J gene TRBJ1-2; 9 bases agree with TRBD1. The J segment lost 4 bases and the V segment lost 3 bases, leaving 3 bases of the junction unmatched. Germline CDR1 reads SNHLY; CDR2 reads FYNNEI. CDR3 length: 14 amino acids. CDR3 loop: CASSDRGQGYGYTF. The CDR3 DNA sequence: TGTGCCAGCAGTGATCGGGGACAGGGCTATGGCTACACCTTC.